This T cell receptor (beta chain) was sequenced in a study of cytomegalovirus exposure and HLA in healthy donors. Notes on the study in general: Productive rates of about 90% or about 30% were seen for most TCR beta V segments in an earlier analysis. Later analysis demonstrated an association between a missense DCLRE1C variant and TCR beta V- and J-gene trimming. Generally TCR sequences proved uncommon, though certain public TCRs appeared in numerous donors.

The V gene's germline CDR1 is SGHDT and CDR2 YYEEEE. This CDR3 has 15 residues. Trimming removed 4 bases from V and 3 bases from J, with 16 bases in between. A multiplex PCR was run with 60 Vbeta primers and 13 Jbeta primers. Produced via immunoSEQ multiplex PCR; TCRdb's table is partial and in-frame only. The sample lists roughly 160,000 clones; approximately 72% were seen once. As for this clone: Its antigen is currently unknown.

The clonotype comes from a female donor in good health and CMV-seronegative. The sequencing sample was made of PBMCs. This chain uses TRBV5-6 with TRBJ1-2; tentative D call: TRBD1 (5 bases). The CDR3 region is CASSRAGRQDYGYTF. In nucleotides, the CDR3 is TGTGCCAGCAGCCGAGCAGGGAGGCAGGACTATGGCTACACCTTC.